This record covers a single TCR beta chain. The sample comes from a study of T-cell reconstitution after alpha-beta-depleted transplantation in children. TCRbeta library construction was performed incorporating unique molecular identifiers. TCRdb reprocessed the PCR reads with MiXCR, giving one entry per CDR3 protein. The table has about 540,000 distinct CDR3 sequences, around 18% seen once; the top ten hold 3% to 4%. The sequenced sample was PBMCs from the stem cell graft donor, obtained from the stem cell graft. This clonotype was obtained from a human donor who donated a stem cell graft to a child with acute lymphoblastic leukemia.

The CDR3 DNA follows: TGTGCCAGCAGTCAACCGGGACAATCCACCTACGAGCAGTACTTC. Its protein product is CASSQPGQSTYEQYF. The J gene is TRBJ2-7, the V gene TRBV6-1, with a tentative D call TRBD1 (6 bases). Germline V gene sequence: CDR1 MNHNS, CDR2 SASEGT. Trimming left V 5 bases short and J 2 bases short, with 16 bases between. CDR3 length: 15 amino acids.